The 16 T cell receptor beta chains presented below share a single source sample, sequenced in a study of shared clonotypes between healthy human individuals (dated by TCRdb to 2019 to 2021). Libraries were prepared through the immunoSEQ multiplex PCR assay. In its TCRdb copy, this immuneACCESS table keeps in-frame sequences only and misses some clones. Where compared with another copy, unresolved V genes explain less than half of these, and the others have no known cause. This sample is represented by 2.3 million or so clones; 80% to 95% of them were singletons. 0.3% to 0.4% of the sample goes to the ten largest clones. The material sequenced was naive CD4+ T cells from PBMCs. The cell subset or site label here, explained by the study, means: CD45RA+ positively selected. The receptors stem from a young man in good health. Some clones in this sample may be carry-over from other donors' samples.

The V call is TRBV5-1, the J call TRBJ1-3, with D uncertain. From germline, CDR1 is SGHRS and CDR2 YFSETQ. The CDR3 is 15 residues long. Trimming left V 2 bases short and J 4 bases short, with 13 bases between. In DNA form, the CDR3 reads TGCGCCAGCAGCTTCGGAGAAGGATTGGGAAACACCATATATTTT. Translating gives CASSFGEGLGNTIYF.

This chain joins TRBV7-3 and TRBJ2-6, with 9 nucleotides matching TRBD2. CDR1 and CDR2 from the germline V gene are SGHTA and FQGTGA. V lost 1 base and J lost 2; bases outside the gene matches: 12. There are 20 residues in the CDR3. CDR3 in DNA: TGTGCCAGCAGCTTAAGGGGTCCCTTAGCGGGAGAGCCTGGGGCCAACGTCCTGACTTTC. Translation gives CASSLRGPLAGEPGANVLTF. Filled out from reference TRBV7-3 and TRBJ2-6, the complete variable domain reads GAGVSQTPSNKVTEKGKYVELRCDPISGHTALYWYRQSLGQGPEFLIYFQGTGAADDSGLPNDRFFAVRPEGSVSTLKIQRTERGDSAVYLCASSLRGPLAGEPGANVLTFGAGSRLTVL.

This clone was found once. The chain has TRBV28 and TRBJ2-1; D not certain. Germline CDR1 is MDHEN and CDR2 is SYDVKM. The CDR3 spans 14 residues. The V end lost 6 bases, the J end lost 3 bases, and 12 bases lay between the germline ends. The CDR3 bases are TGTGCCAGCAGGAAGACTGTTTTCTACAATGAGCAGTTCTTC. It is translated as CASRKTVFYNEQFF.

This chain's CDR3 is CASSPPNGLETQYF. CDR3 nucleotides: TGTGCCAGCTCACCACCTAACGGTTTAGAGACCCAGTACTTC. The chain joins TRBV18 to TRBJ2-5; D not resolved. V was shortened by 0 bases and J by 4 bases, with 9 bases between the two germline ends. This CDR3 spans 14 amino acids. The germline V gene encodes CDR1 KGHSH and CDR2 LQKENI.

The rearrangement uses TRBV7-9 and TRBJ1-4; D is undetermined. Trimming took off 5 bases at V and 3 bases at J, with 13 bases between the two ends. CDR3 length equals 15 residues. Germline V gene sequence: CDR1 SEHNR, CDR2 FQNEAQ (reference sequence). The CDR3 bases are TGTGCCAGCAGCCTGGGAGGTCTGGCTAATGAAAAACTGTTTTTT. Translation: CASSLGGLANEKLFF.

The CDR3 loop reads CASSLAVPNSGYGYTF. Written as DNA, the CDR3 is TGTGCCAGCAGCTTAGCGGTTCCAAACTCGGGATATGGCTACACCTTC. J is TRBJ1-2 and V is TRBV7-9; no reliable D call. Trimming pared 0 bases from V and 5 bases from J, leaving 16 bases between. There are 16 residues in the CDR3. Germline CDR1 reads SEHNR; CDR2 reads FQNEAQ (reference sequence).

This clone was recorded only once. This rearrangement joins TRBV5-1 to TRBJ1-4, with D possibly matching TRBD1 (5 bases). Trimming left V 0 bases short and J 8 bases short, with 14 bases between. The germline CDR1 and CDR2 sequences are SGHRS and YFSETQ. CDR3 length: 15 amino acids. CDR3 region: CASSLAGSGGEKLFF. The CDR3 DNA sequence: TGCGCCAGCAGCTTGGCCGGCTCGGGGGGAGAAAAACTGTTTTTT.

The rearrangement links TRBV4-1 to TRBJ2-3; possible D gene TRBD1, 7 bases. Germline V gene data show CDR1 as MGHRA and CDR2 as YSYEKL. CDR3 size: 19 residues. V lost 1 base and J lost 6, with 26 bases in between. The CDR3 bases are TGCGCCAGCAGCCAAGGTAGAATAATGGACAGGAGGGACCGTGATACGCAGTATTTT. Translation gives CASSQGRIMDRRDRDTQYF.

The chain has TRBV27 and TRBJ2-3; no definite D call. There are 12 residues in the CDR3. From germline, CDR1 is MNHEY and CDR2 SMNVEV (reference sequence). V was pared by 7 bases and J by 6 bases, with 11 bases between. Here the CDR3 reads CASTPLYDTQYF. CDR3 DNA sequence: TGTGCCAGCACACCATTGTACGATACGCAGTATTTT.

The genes are TRBV25-1 and TRBJ2-2, with D possibly being TRBD1 (5 bases). Between the trimmed V and J ends, which lost 1 base and 3 bases, there was a span of 9 bases. The V gene's germline CDR1 is MGHDK and CDR2 SYGVNS. CDR3 length equals 15 residues. In nucleotides, the CDR3 is TGTGCCAGCAGTGAATGGCAGGGCGACACCGGGGAGCTGTTTTTT. Its protein product is CASSEWQGDTGELFF.

The J gene is TRBJ1-1, the V gene TRBV14; D not certain. Trimming stripped 4 bases from V and 0 bases from J, with 24 bases between. The germline V gene has CDR1 SGHDN and CDR2 FVKESK. This CDR3 is 19 amino acids long. DNA of the CDR3: TGTGCCAGCAGCCCCATTAAAGTCCGGTCCTTAAATCTGAACACTGAAGCTTTCTTT. This codes for CASSPIKVRSLNLNTEAFF.

The J gene is TRBJ1-5, the V gene TRBV6-5, with D possibly being TRBD1 (6 bases). The V gene's germline CDR1 is MNHEY and CDR2 SVGAGI. V lost 5 bases, J lost 0 bases, and 8 bases lay in between. The CDR3 extends over 14 amino acids. The CDR3 protein is CASSQGHSNQPQHF. For the CDR3, the DNA is TGTGCCAGCAGTCAGGGGCATAGCAATCAGCCCCAGCATTTT.

The chain has TRBV7-8 and TRBJ1-1; D is possibly TRBD1 (6 bases). V was clipped by 2 bases and J by 0 bases, with 13 bases between them. Germline V lookup: CDR1 SGHVS, CDR2 FQNEAQ. The CDR3 is 16 residues long. CDR3 loop: CASSLWGGAVNTEAFF. CDR3 in DNA: TGTGCCAGCAGCTTATGGGGGGGCGCGGTGAACACTGAAGCTTTCTTT.

V gene TRBV18 combines with J gene TRBJ1-5; possible D gene TRBD1, 6 bases. This CDR3 spans 15 amino acids. Germline V gene data show CDR1 as KGHSH and CDR2 as LQKENI. V dropped 3 bases and J dropped 8 bases, with 17 bases sitting between them. The CDR3 spells CASSPGRTGSKPQHF. CDR3 coding DNA: TGTGCCAGCTCACCGGGGAGAACAGGGTCGAAGCCCCAGCATTTT.

This clone was seen a few times. The chain has TRBV5-1 and TRBJ1-1; D might be TRBD1 (5 bases). Germline CDR1 is SGHRS and CDR2 is YFSETQ. This CDR3 contains 14 residues. Trimming stripped 0 bases from V and 3 bases from J, with 9 bases between. As DNA, the CDR3 is TGCGCCAGCAGCTTGGCCTTGGGGGACACTGAAGCTTTCTTT. Its protein product is CASSLALGDTEAFF.

A note on this clone: Distinct nucleotide sequences in the sample also encode this CDR3. The rearrangement uses TRBV28 and TRBJ2-1; TRBD2 agrees at 7 bases. Per germline, CDR1 MDHEN and CDR2 SYDVKM. The CDR3 sequence is 15 residues long. J lost 0 bases, V lost 6 bases, and 5 bases had no gene match. The CDR3 DNA reads as TGTGCCAGCAGCTTGGGGGGGAGCTCCTACAATGAGCAGTTCTTC. This codes for CASSLGGSSYNEQFF.